This T cell receptor beta chain was sequenced for a study of blood T cell repertoires in COVID-19. Study-level information: Sites in the United States, Italy and Spain provided acute and convalescent COVID-19 samples. T cells, B-cell-depleted T cells, or PBMCs provided the cDNA or gDNA that served as material.

Per the germline V gene, CDR1 is SGHRS and CDR2 is YFSETQ. CDR3 length: 16 residues. V was cut by 0 bases and J by 4 bases, with 11 bases left in between. In the original processing: Reference gene primers were amplified, and this amplification served to estimate nucleated cell counts. TCRdb's copy holds only in-frame clones and misses some; the assay was immunoSEQ multiplex PCR. V, J and clone size are taken as reported in that table, and D and trimming were inferred from the DNA itself. This sample has around 65,000 clones, with 76% found just once. Input material: peripheral blood. The TCR was taken from a woman aged 45-59 years with active or convalescent COVID-19. The J gene is TRBJ1-6, the V gene TRBV5-1; D is perhaps TRBD1 (5 bases). The CDR3 DNA reads as TGCGCCAGCAGCTTGGGTGGCGGGGCTTATAATTCACCCCTCCACTTT. Translation: CASSLGGGAYNSPLHF.